This T cell receptor beta chain originates from a study of shared clonotypes between healthy human individuals. The study's findings and limits: A handful of donors shared 4.5% to 6.5% of their naive CD4 clonotypes.

Some clones are missing from TCRdb's copy, which holds only in-frame ones; the method was immunoSEQ multiplex PCR. The sample lists roughly 2,000,000 clones; approximately 94% were seen once. CD45RO-negative cells were positively selected for CCR7, leaving out terminally differentiated effector memory CD45RA+ cells. HIV-negative, healthy adults without recent acute infections or vaccinations were the donors. All of the donors resided in Nashville, Tennessee, and each was a Caucasian adult. Regarding this clone: What it binds is unknown.

Germline-derived CDR1 and CDR2 are ENHRY and SYGVKD. This CDR3 contains 14 residues. V was trimmed by 2 bases and J by 6 bases, leaving 8 bases between them. Sequencing was performed on naive CD8+ T cells sorted from blood. This clonotype was sampled from a man between 18 and 35 years old in good health. The chain couples TRBV10-3 to TRBJ1-6; weak D call: TRBD1 (5 bases). The CDR3 here is CAISEEGTNSPLHF. CDR3 bases: TGTGCCATCAGTGAGGAGGGGACTAATTCACCCCTCCACTTT.